This TCR beta chain appears in the sequencing data of a study of T cells in Graves' hyperthyroidism and ophthalmopathy. Inclusion characteristics of ophthalmopathy patients comprised a Clinical Activity Score of at least 3, a NOSPECS grade of at least 4, and duration under 3 months. Each 10 ml fresh peripheral blood draw supplied the PBMCs. Amplified regions were TCR beta CDR3 sequences from RNA transcripts. The TCR CDR3 was amplified in a first-round RT-PCR using the HTBI primer set. One entry per CDR3 protein, called by TCRdb with MiXCR from the multiplex PCR reads. The sample carries hundreds of thousands of distinct CDR3 sequences, approximately 15% recorded once. This clonotype was picked up many times. The CDR3 is made up of 15 amino acids. In germline, CDR1 is MNHNS, CDR2 SASEGT. V gave up 4 bases and J gave up 0 bases, with 12 bases separating them.

The clonotype was recovered from a woman aged 55-70 years with Graves' ophthalmopathy. The rearrangement uses TRBV6-1 and TRBJ1-1; D is unresolved. The sequenced sample consisted of blood. CDR3 protein: CASSVFFAVNTEAFF. The CDR3 nucleotides read TGTGCCAGCAGTGTTTTTTTCGCGGTGAACACTGAAGCTTTCTTT.